This is a list of T cell receptor beta chains from one sample in a study of cytomegalovirus exposure and HLA in healthy donors. Sequenced by immunoSEQ multiplex PCR; TCRdb stores in-frame clones only, minus some. The table has 100,000 to 120,000 clones, about 83% seen once; the top ten hold 5% to 6.5%. Sequencing input: PBMCs. These receptors came from a young man in good health and CMV-seronegative. Both conserved end residues are part of each CDR3. D genes are given only for firm matches. The listing skips clone size in some rows; elsewhere it reads once, few, many or a size class.

V gene	D gene	J gene	clone size	CDR3 DNA	CDR3 protein
TRBV6-6	.	TRBJ1-2	.	TGTGCCAGCAGTCCGTCAGGGCCCTATGGCTACACCTTC	CASSPSGPYGYTF
TRBV4-3	TRBD2	TRBJ2-1	few	TGCGCCAGCAGCCGAATAGCGGGAGGGCTTGATAATGAGCAGTTCTTC	CASSRIAGGLDNEQFF
TRBV2	TRBD2	TRBJ2-5	.	TGTGCCAGCAGTGAAGGGCTAGCGGGGGAAGAGACCCAGTACTTC	CASSEGLAGEETQYF
TRBV7-3	.	TRBJ1-6	.	TGTGCCAGCAGCCCCCAAGGTGGAGGTAATTCACCCCTCCACTTT	CASSPQGGGNSPLHF
TRBV5-1	.	TRBJ1-2	.	TGCGCCAGCAGCTTTGGAGGCAGAGCTAACTATGGCTACACCTTC	CASSFGGRANYGYTF
TRBV4-2	.	TRBJ2-6	.	TGTGCCAGCAGCCAAGATGATAGCTCTGGGGCCAACGTCCTGACTTTC	CASSQDDSSGANVLTF
TRBV5-1	.	TRBJ2-2	.	TGCGCCAGCAGCTTGGGGGGACATTCGAACACCGGGGAGCTGTTTTTT	CASSLGGHSNTGELFF
TRBV19	.	TRBJ2-7	.	TGTGCCAGTAGTCTACAGGGTAGCCACGAGCAGTACTTC	CASSLQGSHEQYF
TRBV28	.	TRBJ2-7	.	TGTGCCAGCAGTTTAGTCCAGACCTACGAGCAGTACTTC	CASSLVQTYEQYF
TRBV28	.	TRBJ1-2	.	TGTGCCAGCAGTTTCCCTAGAGCTAACTATGGCTACACCTTC	CASSFPRANYGYTF
TRBV6-4	.	TRBJ2-6	.	TGTGCCAGCAGTGTCGTCTCTGGGGCCAACGTCCTGACTTTC	CASSVVSGANVLTF
TRBV7-9	TRBD2	TRBJ2-7	.	TGTGCCAGCAGCCCCGGGACTAGCGGGAGAACGTTAGCCGAGCAGTACTTC	CASSPGTSGRTLAEQYF
TRBV25-1	TRBD1	TRBJ1-1	.	TGTGCCAGCAGTGGGGGACAGCGGAACACTGAAGCTTTCTTT	CASSGGQRNTEAFF
TRBV7-9	TRBD2	TRBJ2-3	.	TGTGCCAGCAGCTTCCGTCTTGCGGGAGGGCCAGATACGCAGTATTTT	CASSFRLAGGPDTQYF
TRBV6-1	.	TRBJ1-1	.	TGTGCCAGCAAGAGACTACTGAACACTGAAGCTTTCTTT	CASKRLLNTEAFF
TRBV11-2	TRBD1	TRBJ2-7	.	TGTGCCAGCAGCTACTCCCGCTCCGGGACAGGGTCCTACGAGCAGTACTTC	CASSYSRSGTGSYEQYF
TRBV7-6	TRBD1	TRBJ2-2	.	TGTGCCAGCAGCTCCGGACAGGGAGAGACCGGGGAGCTGTTTTTT	CASSSGQGETGELFF
TRBV6-6	TRBD1	TRBJ1-1	once	TGTGCCAGCAGAGTGACAGGGATGAACACTGAAGCTTTCTTT	CASRVTGMNTEAFF
TRBV11-3	.	TRBJ2-7	.	TGTGCCAGCAGCTCGGGGGGCGGGTCCTACGAGCAGTACTTC	CASSSGGGSYEQYF
TRBV5-1	TRBD1	TRBJ2-1	once	TGCGCCAGCAGCTTGGACAGGGGGTCAGGCTCGGATGAGCAGTTCTTC	CASSLDRGSGSDEQFF
TRBV6-5	.	TRBJ1-1	.	TGTGCCAGCACCCCTGACAGGTGTGAAGCTTTCTTT	CASTPDRCEAFF
TRBV7-9	.	TRBJ1-1	.	TGTGCCAGCAGCCCTACACTCAGGGTACTCACTGAAGCTTTCTTT	CASSPTLRVLTEAFF
TRBV7-6	TRBD2	TRBJ2-1	.	TGTGCCAGCAGCCCCAGCGGGAGGGCCTACAATGAGCAGTTCTTC	CASSPSGRAYNEQFF
TRBV28	.	TRBJ2-7	.	TGTGCCAGCAAGGGGACCTACGAGCAGTACTTC	CASKGTYEQYF
TRBV4-3	TRBD1	TRBJ2-5	.	TGCGCCAGCAGCCTTGAAATTGGACAGGGACAAGAGACCCAGTACTTC	CASSLEIGQGQETQYF
TRBV28	TRBD1	TRBJ1-2	.	TGTGCCAGCAGTCCTTCCGGGACAGGGTATGGCTACACCTTC	CASSPSGTGYGYTF
TRBV29-1	TRBD2	TRBJ2-1	.	TGCAGCGTTGGAGCGACTAGCGGGAGGGGGAGCTCCTACAATGAGCAGTTCTTC	CSVGATSGRGSSYNEQFF
TRBV10-1	.	TRBJ2-5	.	TGCGCCAGCAGTGAGTTCAGGGGCCAAGAGACCCAGTACTTC	CASSEFRGQETQYF
TRBV7-9	.	TRBJ1-4	.	TGTGCCAGCAGCTTAGAAAGGGGCAATGAAAAACTGTTTTTT	CASSLERGNEKLFF
TRBV19	.	TRBJ1-5	.	TGTGCCAGTAGTTTTGACAGAAATCAGCCCCAGCATTTT	CASSFDRNQPQHF
TRBV2	.	TRBJ2-2	.	TGTGCCAGCATAGGGGCAAGCGGACTATTAAACACCGGGGAGCTGTTTTTT	CASIGASGLLNTGELFF
TRBV20-1	TRBD2	TRBJ2-1	.	TGCAGTGCTAATGGGGGGGATGAGCAGTTCTTC	CSANGGDEQFF
TRBV11-2	.	TRBJ2-2	once	TGTGCCAGCAGCTCCATTAGGGGGACGGGGGAGCTGTTTTTT	CASSSIRGTGELFF
TRBV7-9	TRBD1	TRBJ1-2	.	TGTGCCAGCAGCCCAAGGGGGCAGAACTCAAACTATGGCTACACCTTC	CASSPRGQNSNYGYTF
TRBV6-6	TRBD1	TRBJ1-5	.	TGTGCCAGCAGTTACGGGACAGGGTATCAGCCCCAGCATTTT	CASSYGTGYQPQHF
TRBV7-9	TRBD2	TRBJ2-5	.	TGTGCCAGCACCTTAAGCGGGATGAAAGAGACCCAGTACTTC	CASTLSGMKETQYF
TRBV4-3	TRBD2	TRBJ2-7	.	TGCGCCAGCAGCCAAGATGGCCCAGCGGGACCCTACGAGCAGTACTTC	CASSQDGPAGPYEQYF
TRBV7-9	TRBD2	TRBJ2-5	.	TGTGCCAGCAGGATGGGCGGGAGGACCTATGGGGAAGAAGAGACCCAGTACTTC	CASRMGGRTYGEEETQYF
TRBV19	TRBD2	TRBJ2-7	.	TGTGCCAGTAGTGAAAAAACCGGGACTAGCGTCCACGAGCAGTACTTC	CASSEKTGTSVHEQYF
TRBV7-9	TRBD1	TRBJ2-7	.	TGTGCCAGCAGCTTCGGACAGGGGAACGAGCAGTACTTC	CASSFGQGNEQYF
TRBV6-5	.	TRBJ2-1	.	TGTGCCAGCAGTTACTCGGCCCGATACAATGAGCAGTTCTTC	CASSYSARYNEQFF
TRBV10-3	TRBD2	TRBJ2-1	.	TGTGCCATCACGGGGCGGGAGGGCCTCCATGAGCAGTTCTTC	CAITGREGLHEQFF
TRBV7-2	.	TRBJ2-1	.	TGTGCCAGCAGCTTAGCAGGGAGTGCCTACAATGAGCAGTTCTTC	CASSLAGSAYNEQFF